Listed below are T cell receptor beta chains from one sample, sequenced in a study of blood T cell repertoires in COVID-19. TCRdb's copy holds only in-frame clones and misses some; the assay was immunoSEQ multiplex PCR. The sample comprises about 110,000 clones, around 64% of which are singletons, and about 1.8% rests with the top ten. What was sequenced was peripheral blood. The receptor source for this set is a woman between 40 and 55 years old with acute or convalescent COVID-19. Both conserved end residues are part of each CDR3. Each record gives: D gene, clone size, V gene, J gene, CDR3 DNA, CDR3 protein. A D gene is named only where the DNA matches it firmly. A row's size may be missing; if present it is once, few, many or a size class.

>.|.|TRBV20-1|TRBJ1-6
TGCAGTGCTAGCTCGGATTCACCCCTCCACTTT
CSASSDSPLHF
>TRBD1|.|TRBV4-1|TRBJ2-7
TGCGCCAGCAGCCAAGCGACAGGGGTGGGCGAGCAGTACTTC
CASSQATGVGEQYF
>TRBD1|.|TRBV24-1|TRBJ1-2
TGTGCCACCAGTGATAACGGACAGGGGGGTTACTTGGATGGCTACACCTTC
CATSDNGQGGYLDGYTF
>TRBD1|many|TRBV10-2|TRBJ1-2
TGCGCCAGCAGACGGGACAGATTTAACTATGGCTACACCTTC
CASRRDRFNYGYTF
>.|.|TRBV10-1|TRBJ1-1
TGCGCCAGCAGTGAGAATCAGGTCACTGAAGCTTTCTTT
CASSENQVTEAFF
>.|.|TRBV6-5|TRBJ2-3
TGTGCCAGCAGCAATGATAACTCAGATACGCAGTATTTT
CASSNDNSDTQYF
>TRBD1|.|TRBV6-5|TRBJ1-2
TGTGCCAGCAGTTGTGGACAGGGCTGTGGCTACACCTTC
CASSCGQGCGYTF
>TRBD2|.|TRBV5-5|TRBJ2-5
TGTGCCAGCAGCCGGGGGGGCGGCGAGACCCAGTACTTC
CASSRGGGETQYF
>.|.|TRBV19|TRBJ2-7
TGTGCCAGTAGTACAGGGTCCCAGGAGCAGTACTTC
CASSTGSQEQYF
>TRBD1|few|TRBV24-1|TRBJ1-5
TGTGCCACCAGGGGACAGGGGGCGGATCAGCCCCAGCATTTT
CATRGQGADQPQHF
>.|.|TRBV9|TRBJ2-1
TGTGCCAGCAGCGCATCGCGTGGGGTAGGGGCCCCCTACAATGAGCAGTTCTTC
CASSASRGVGAPYNEQFF
>.|.|TRBV5-4|TRBJ2-3
TGTGCCAGCAGCCAGTCCACGACGGGGACAGATACGCAGTATTTT
CASSQSTTGTDTQYF
>TRBD1|.|TRBV28|TRBJ2-5
TGTGCCAGCAGTCGGACAGGGCGAGAGACCCAGTACTTC
CASSRTGRETQYF
>.|.|TRBV7-3|TRBJ1-2
TGTGCCAGCAGCTTCTTACCCGTGAGGTCCACTAACTATGGCTACACCTTC
CASSFLPVRSTNYGYTF
>TRBD1|.|TRBV27|TRBJ2-5
TGTGCCAGCAGTTGGGACAGGGTGGCGGAGACCCAGTACTTC
CASSWDRVAETQYF
>.|few|TRBV7-2|TRBJ2-7
TGTGCCAGCAGCTTATATACCCTAAGCTCCTACGAGCAGTACTTC
CASSLYTLSSYEQYF
>.|.|TRBV3-1/TRBV3-2|TRBJ1-2
TGTGCCAGCAGCCAAGATCTGGGGGCGGGCGGCTACACCTTC
CASSQDLGAGGYTF
>.|.|TRBV5-6|TRBJ2-7
TGTGCCAGCACCTCCTACAACCGGGGACTCCAGTACGAGCAGTACTTC
CASTSYNRGLQYEQYF
>.|.|TRBV6-5|TRBJ1-2
TGTGCCAGCAGCCGCTACGCGTCAGGGAACTATGGCTACACCTTC
CASSRYASGNYGYTF
>.|.|TRBV9|TRBJ1-4
TGTGCCAGCAGCCTCTCGGGAACTAATGAAAAACTGTTTTTT
CASSLSGTNEKLFF
>TRBD1|few|TRBV6-6|TRBJ1-5
TGTGCCAGCAGCCTCGGACAGGGGGCTCATCAGCCCCAGCATTTT
CASSLGQGAHQPQHF
>TRBD1|.|TRBV6-5|TRBJ2-7
TGTGCCAGCAGTTACTCCCAGGGGGCTTTCCCCTACGAGCAGTACTTC
CASSYSQGAFPYEQYF
>.|.|TRBV6-2/TRBV6-3|TRBJ1-2
TGTGCCAGCAGTTACTCGACGGAGGGAAGAGGCTACACCTTC
CASSYSTEGRGYTF
>.|.|TRBV2|TRBJ2-2
TGTGCCAGCAGGCCCGACAGGACCGGGGAGCTGTTTTTT
CASRPDRTGELFF
>TRBD1|.|TRBV18|TRBJ2-7
TGTGCCAGCTCACCATGGGACAGGGGCTCCTACGAGCAGTACTTC
CASSPWDRGSYEQYF
>.|.|TRBV5-4|TRBJ1-2
TGTGCCAGCAGCCCTGACACCTACTATGGCTACACCTTC
CASSPDTYYGYTF
>TRBD1|.|TRBV7-2|TRBJ1-1
TGTGCCAGCAGCCTACACTACAGGGGGATGAACACTGAAGCTTTCTTT
CASSLHYRGMNTEAFF
>.|.|TRBV12-5|TRBJ1-5
TGTGCTAGCGACCGGGGGGGGAATCAGCCCCAGCATTTT
CASDRGGNQPQHF
>TRBD2|.|TRBV29-1|TRBJ2-7
TGCAGCGTGGGCCAGGGAGGGTACTACGAGCAGTACTTC
CSVGQGGYYEQYF
>TRBD2|.|TRBV14|TRBJ2-3
TGTGCCAGCACCCTGACTAGCGACTGGACAGATACGCAGTATTTT
CASTLTSDWTDTQYF
>TRBD1|.|TRBV5-1|TRBJ1-2
TGCGCCAGCAGCAACAGGGGCGATGGCTACACCTTC
CASSNRGDGYTF
>.|.|TRBV2|TRBJ2-7
TGTGCCAGCAGACGGGACTACGAGCAGTACTTC
CASRRDYEQYF
>TRBD1|.|TRBV2|TRBJ1-5
TGTGCCAGCAGTCACCCGTACAGGGGGCGTGAGGATCAGCCCCAGCATTTT
CASSHPYRGREDQPQHF
>TRBD1|.|TRBV7-6|TRBJ2-2
TGTGCCAGCAGCTTAGGGACAGGGGGCCTCGGCGGGGAGCTGTTTTTT
CASSLGTGGLGGELFF
>TRBD1|.|TRBV11-2|TRBJ1-6
TGTGCCAGCAGCCGAACAGGGGACACCAAGGTGGCCCTCCACTTT
CASSRTGDTKVALHF
>.|.|TRBV7-2|TRBJ2-1
TGTGCCAGCGCTATAGACAGATACTCCTACAATGAGCAGTTCTTC
CASAIDRYSYNEQFF
>.|once|TRBV27|TRBJ1-6
TGTGCCAGCAGTTTTGGCCAGGTGAATTCACCCCTCCACTTT
CASSFGQVNSPLHF
>TRBD1|.|TRBV2|TRBJ1-5
TGTGCCAGCAGGGGAGGGTGGGACAGGGGCCATGGATCGTTACTTCAGCCCCAGCATTTT
CASRGGWDRGHGSLLQPQHF
>TRBD1|.|TRBV6-5|TRBJ1-2
TGTGCCAGCAAACCGGGACAGGCGGGCGGCTACACCTTC
CASKPGQAGGYTF
>.|.|TRBV6-1|TRBJ1-5
TGTGCCAGCAGTGAAGAGGGAGGACAGCCCCAGCATTTT
CASSEEGGQPQHF
>.|.|TRBV7-9|TRBJ2-1
TGTGCCAGCAGCCCACAGCAGGTAGATGAGCAGTTCTTC
CASSPQQVDEQFF
>.|.|TRBV6-5|TRBJ2-2
TGTGCCAGCACCCAGGGACATCCGAACACCGGGGAGCTGTTTTTT
CASTQGHPNTGELFF
>TRBD2|.|TRBV19|TRBJ2-7
TGTGCCAGTAGTATAGCCGTTAGCGGGGGTCTCCGTGACGAGCAGTACTTC
CASSIAVSGGLRDEQYF
>.|.|TRBV10-3|TRBJ2-1
TGTGCCATCAGTGAACCGCAGGAACTCTACAATGAGCAGTTCTTC
CAISEPQELYNEQFF
>.|few|TRBV18|TRBJ1-4
TGTGCCAGCTCACTCGGACAGTTTGGTACTAATGAAAAACTGTTTTTT
CASSLGQFGTNEKLFF
>.|.|TRBV5-1|TRBJ2-1
TGCGCCAGCAGCTCCGGCGAGGGCAATGAGCAGTTCTTC
CASSSGEGNEQFF